These 21 T cell receptor beta chains were sequenced from one sample in a study of chemoradiotherapy in HPV16-positive cancers. Data came from immunoSEQ multiplex PCR; TCRdb stores just in-frame clones and leaves some out. Of just over 950 clones in the sample, under 90% were seen once. The sample here was tumor tissue, taken from a patient who underwent chemoradiotherapy. The receptors come from a human donor with HPV-associated anogenital cancer.

A single count supports this clone. The chain joins TRBV7-6 to TRBJ2-7; tentatively, D is TRBD1 (6 bases). The CDR3 covers 14 residues. The V end was cut by 5 bases, the J end by 6 bases, with 17 bases between. The V gene's germline CDR1 is SGHVS and CDR2 FNYEAQ. CDR3 region: CASSPTGPYGEQYF. The CDR3 nucleotides are TGTGCCAGCAGCCCAACAGGGCCCTACGGCGAGCAGTACTTC.

The gene calls are TRBV27 and TRBJ2-3; 14 bases are a match to TRBD2. Germline CDR1 is MNHEY and CDR2 is SMNVEV (reference sequence). V gave up 3 bases and J gave up 3 bases; unmatched junction bases: 5. The CDR3 totals 17 residues. The CDR3 region is CASSFGTSGSGTDTQYF. For the CDR3, the DNA is TGTGCCAGCAGTTTCGGGACTAGCGGGAGTGGTACAGATACGCAGTATTTT.

V and J are TRBV5-1 and TRBJ1-5; D is perhaps TRBD1 (5 bases). The ends were cut back, 5 bases at V and 9 bases at J, with 18 bases in the middle. CDR3 length: 14 residues. In germline, CDR1 is SGHRS, CDR2 YFSETQ. In nucleotides, the CDR3 is TGCGCCAGCAGGTTGCGACAGTGTTGTGGGCCCCAGCATTTT. Translation gives CASRLRQCCGPQHF.

The chain combines TRBV11-2 with TRBJ2-1; no reliable D call. Deletions cut 0 bases from V and 7 bases from J, with 10 bases between. Germline V gene data show CDR1 as SGHAT and CDR2 as FQNNGV. CDR3 size: 14 residues. CDR3 loop: CASSLDRQLNEQFF. DNA for the CDR3: TGTGCCAGCAGCTTAGATCGCCAGCTTAATGAGCAGTTCTTC.

V gene TRBV5-4 combines with J gene TRBJ2-4, with a possible D match to TRBD1 (6 bases). This CDR3 spans 14 amino acids. Trimming pared 3 bases from V and 5 bases from J, leaving 12 bases between. Germline CDR1 is SGHNT and CDR2 is YYREEE (reference sequence). The CDR3 protein is CASSSRDNENIQYF. Written as DNA, the CDR3 is TGTGCCAGCAGCTCCCGGGACAACGAAAACATTCAGTACTTC.

The V gene is TRBV5-1, the J gene TRBJ1-1; TRBD1 might be the D (5 bases). The CDR3 is made up of 14 amino acids. Trimming took 4 bases from V and 1 from J, leaving 11 bases between them. Germline CDR1 and CDR2: SGHRS and YFSETQ. CDR3 region: CASSQGHGNTEAFF. CDR3 nucleotide sequence: TGCGCCAGCAGCCAGGGTCACGGGAACACTGAAGCTTTCTTT.

V gene TRBV5-1 combines with J gene TRBJ2-7; 10 nucleotides agree with TRBD1. The germline CDR1 and CDR2 sequences are SGHRS and YFSETQ. This CDR3 region has 17 residues. Trimming removed 1 base from V and 6 bases from J; junction bases left unmatched: 13. CDR3 coding DNA: TGCGCCAGCAGCTTGATGACCCCGGGACAGGGGTACCGCGAGCAGTACTTC. This translates into CASSLMTPGQGYREQYF.

The chain links TRBV28 to TRBJ1-1; no clear D gene. The V gene's germline CDR1 is MDHEN and CDR2 SYDVKM. The V end was cut by 7 bases, the J end by 2 bases, with 11 bases between. The CDR3 runs 13 residues. CDR3 nucleotides: TGTGCCAGCAAAGTCCGGAGCAACACTGAAGCTTTCTTT. It translates to CASKVRSNTEAFF.

The J gene is TRBJ1-2, the V gene TRBV6-5, with D possibly matching TRBD1 (5 bases). V was trimmed by 5 bases and J by 2 bases, leaving 12 bases between them. Germline-derived CDR1 and CDR2 are MNHEY and SVGAGI. The CDR3 contains 14 residues. The CDR3 region is CASSDPGTNYGYTF. Here the CDR3 DNA reads TGTGCCAGCAGTGACCCCGGGACCAACTATGGCTACACCTTC.

This clone came up once. V and J are TRBV27 and TRBJ2-2; D perhaps matches TRBD1 (5 bases). Trimming pared 6 bases from V and 3 bases from J, leaving 14 bases between. This CDR3 has 15 amino acids. Germline loops: CDR1 MNHEY, CDR2 SMNVEV (reference sequence). The CDR3 nucleotides read TGTGCCAGCAGAAGGGGCTTTTGGGACACCGGGGAGCTGTTTTTT. As protein: CASRRGFWDTGELFF.

J is TRBJ2-2 and V is TRBV9; possibly TRBD1 or TRBD2 for D (5 bases each). The CDR3 spans 17 residues. V was shortened by 2 bases and J by 5 bases, with 19 bases between the two germline ends. Germline V lookup: CDR1 SGDLS, CDR2 YYNGEE. CDR3 coding DNA: TGTGCCAGCAGCGTGGGGGTTGGGCACGAGTGGACCGGGGAGCTGTTTTTT. Translating it yields CASSVGVGHEWTGELFF.

J is TRBJ2-2 and V is TRBV9; TRBD1 or TRBD2 may be the D gene (6 bases each). V lost 0 bases and J lost 6, with 12 bases in between. Germline V gives CDR1 SGDLS, CDR2 YYNGEE. The CDR3 covers 15 residues. The CDR3 here is CASSVAEGGPGELFF. In DNA form, the CDR3 reads TGTGCCAGCAGCGTAGCCGAAGGGGGGCCCGGGGAGCTGTTTTTT.

The V call is TRBV2, the J call TRBJ2-7; possibly TRBD1 for D (5 bases). CDR1 SNHLY and CDR2 FYNNEI come from the germline V gene. V lost 7 bases and J lost 0, with 25 bases in between. The CDR3 has 18 amino acids. For the CDR3, the DNA is TGTGCCAGCACCGAGTCTCCAGGGTCTCCAGGACACTCCTACGAGCAGTACTTC. Translating gives CASTESPGSPGHSYEQYF.

V is TRBV7-3 and J is TRBJ2-7; weak D call: TRBD1 (6 bases). The CDR3 spans 15 residues. Trimming took off 0 bases at V and 1 base at J, with 10 bases between the two ends. The germline CDR1 and CDR2 sequences are SGHTA and FQGTGA. The CDR3 DNA is TGTGCCAGCAGCTTAACTTTGGACAGATCCTACGAGCAGTACTTC. It translates to CASSLTLDRSYEQYF. Together with reference TRBV7-3 and TRBJ2-7, the CDR3 gives the full variable domain: GAGVSQTPSNKVTEKGKYVELRCDPISGHTALYWYRQSLGQGPEFLIYFQGTGAADDSGLPNDRFFAVRPEGSVSTLKIQRTERGDSAVYLCASSLTLDRSYEQYFGPGTRLTVT.

The rearrangement joins TRBV4-2 to TRBJ1-4; 11 nucleotides align to TRBD1. Germline loops: CDR1 LGHNA, CDR2 YNFKEQ. The CDR3 runs to 13 residues. J was trimmed by 8 bases and V by 6 bases; bases with no gene match: 2. The CDR3 protein is CASSRTGGEKLFF. In DNA form, the CDR3 reads TGTGCCAGCAGTCGGACAGGGGGCGAAAAACTGTTTTTT.

The rearrangement uses TRBV11-2 and TRBJ2-1, with 9 bases lining up with TRBD2. The V and J ends lost 4 bases and 4 bases, in that order; junction bases with no gene match: 5. Germline-derived CDR1 and CDR2 are SGHAT and FQNNGV. This CDR3 is 15 amino acids long. The CDR3 coding sequence is TGTGCCAGCAGCTATCGACTAGCGGCTTACAATGAGCAGTTCTTC. Its protein is CASSYRLAAYNEQFF.

The chain joins TRBV6-1 to TRBJ2-2; 7 nucleotides align to TRBD2. J was trimmed by 3 bases and V by 3 bases; bases with no gene match: 4. The CDR3 runs 15 residues. Germline V CDR1 and CDR2: MNHNS, SASEGT. The CDR3 spells CASSDGAGDTGELFF. The CDR3 DNA sequence: TGTGCCAGCAGTGACGGGGCGGGGGACACCGGGGAGCTGTTTTTT.

The chain is built from TRBV9 and TRBJ2-2, with D perhaps TRBD1 or TRBD2 (5 bases each). The V and J ends lost 5 bases and 9 bases respectively, with 14 bases between them. CDR1 and CDR2 (germline): SGDLS, YYNGEE. The CDR3 extends over 13 amino acids. CDR3 in amino acids: CASRDTEGRELFF. As DNA, the CDR3 is TGTGCCAGCAGAGACACTGAGGGGCGGGAGCTGTTTTTT.

V gene TRBV5-5 combines with J gene TRBJ1-1; D is unresolved. Germline values: CDR1 SGHKS, CDR2 YYEKEE (reference sequence). Trimming left V 2 bases short and J 1 base short, with 3 bases between. The CDR3 totals 12 residues. CDR3 loop: CASSLRNTEAFF. The CDR3 DNA follows: TGTGCCAGCAGCTTAAGGAACACTGAAGCTTTCTTT.

The V gene is TRBV6-5, the J gene TRBJ2-5; TRBD1 matches 8 bases. Germline lookup yields CDR1 MNHEY and CDR2 SVGAGI. The CDR3 contains 15 residues. V lost 6 bases and J lost 4; bases outside the gene matches: 10. CDR3 amino acids: CASRTYWTGLETQYF. CDR3 coding DNA: TGTGCCAGCAGAACCTACTGGACAGGGCTAGAGACCCAGTACTTC.

The chain combines TRBV19 with TRBJ2-7; D uncertain. The CDR3 has 15 residues. V lost 7 bases and J 3 bases, leaving 19 bases between the germline ends. Germline V gives CDR1 LNHDA, CDR2 SQIVND (reference sequence). In DNA form, the CDR3 reads TGTGCCAGTACCCCATCGGCAGGAGAGTTCTACGAGCAGTACTTC. Translated, it gives CASTPSAGEFYEQYF. The whole variable domain, filled in from reference TRBV19 and TRBJ2-7, reads DGGITQSPKYLFRKEGQNVTLSCEQNLNHDAMYWYRQDPGQGLRLIYYSQIVNDFQKGDIAEGYSVSREKKESFPLTVTSAQKNPTAFYLCASTPSAGEFYEQYFGPGTRLTVT.